This section outlines one TCR beta chain sequence together with its context. Its antigen is still unknown. No clone much larger than this one lies a single base away; base qualities are absent. V lost 3 bases and J lost 4 bases; the stretch between them is 7 bases long. The CDR3 starts with the cysteine, ends with the phenylalanine, and has 13 residues. Left in the record is the CDR3 DNA by itself, 39 bases read in frame from the first base. The source of the sample is a study of T-cell memory formation after mild COVID-19 (dated by TCRdb to 2020 to 2023). Turning to the overall study: Most TCR sequence clusters were specific to one of the two donors. In a couple of donors, T-cell clones that expanded and contracted after mild COVID-19 were followed by sequencing TCRalpha and TCRbeta repertoires longitudinally. Two young, previously healthy adult volunteers, one female and one male, were included in the cohort. General study outcomes and caveats: SARS-CoV-2 specificity was not confirmed for the second-wave clones peaking on day 37. From day 15 to 85, contracting clones showed balanced CD4/CD8 phenotypes, whereas a second wave of clones that expanded from day 15 to 37 leaned towards CD4+. The detection of some responding clones in pre-infection memory suggests that pre-existing cross-reactive memory T cells joined the SARS-CoV-2 response. The study covered only a couple of mild cases, and larger cohorts including severe cases with pre-infection samples were considered necessary. Contracting CD4+ clones were located mainly in the CM and EM memory subsets, whereas CD8+ clones were found to be enriched in EMRA.

Instrument used: Illumina NovaSeq 6000. TCRalpha and TCRbeta cDNA libraries were constructed by 5'RACE with constant-segment primers, with sample barcodes and unique molecular identifiers being introduced. Trizol reagent was used to extract RNA from every sample. The libraries were amplified in two PCR steps, and the second step added a second sample barcode and Illumina TruSeq adapters. The libraries were sequenced on an Illumina NovaSeq using 2 x 150 bp paired-end reads. In the paper's pipeline: Demultiplexing of reads and collapsing into UMI-guided consensus sequences were performed with migec v1.2.7. With mixcr v2.1.11, UMI consensuses were aligned to TRA and TRB V and J templates and assembled into clonotypes. Clonotypes were classified as expanded or contracted when called significant by both edgeR and NoisET, with noise models trained on biological replicates. edgeR calls used a false discovery rate-adjusted p below 0.01 and a log2 fold-change threshold of 1. As an exploratory analysis of dynamics, PCA with hierarchical clustering was applied to max-normalized trajectories of the 1000 most abundant clonotypes. Each responding clone was given a CD4 or CD8 phenotype based on the CD4+ and CD8+ repertoires, which had been sequenced separately. The raw public data were reprocessed by TCRdb itself: fastp quality trimming at Q25, MiXCR clonotype calling, in-frame beta chains only. Identical CDR3 proteins give one entry, which carries the most common genes and DNA. The V and J calls and clone size come from TCRdb's table, not from the authors' own analysis. Here the sample has 400,000 or so distinct CDR3 sequences; 20% occur a single time. The ten top clones hold more than 8% of the sample.

PBMCs were isolated by Ficoll-Paque density gradient centrifugation. Material: PBMCs or a T cell subset sorted from them (not recorded which). The receptor was derived from an adult woman who had mild COVID-19 (a few samples of this study predate the infection). The sample titles of this study are shuffled in the database, so cell type and time point are left out; the donor was told from shared clones. Here the chain combines TRBV12-3 or TRBV12-4 and TRBJ2-1; the best D guess is TRBD2, with 6 bases matching. The nucleotide sequence reads as follows: TGTGCCAGCAGTTTTGCGGGATACAATGAGCAGTTCTTC. The resulting protein is CASSFAGYNEQFF.